This T cell receptor (beta chain) was found in a study of cytomegalovirus exposure and HLA in healthy donors. V lost 0 bases and J lost 4, with 6 bases in between. CDR1 and CDR2 (germline): MNHEY, SMNVEV (reference sequence). The CDR3 runs to 13 residues. 60 Vbeta and 13 Jbeta primers were used in PCR. TCRdb keeps only in-frame clones here, not all; method: immunoSEQ multiplex PCR. Its table records around 130,000 clones. The source is a woman in her thirties or forties in good health and CMV-seronegative. The chain is built from TRBV27 and TRBJ1-2; D gene ambiguous. Input material: PBMCs. CDR3 loop: CASSLSPGYGYTF. Written as DNA, the CDR3 is TGTGCCAGCAGTTTATCGCCCGGCTATGGCTACACCTTC.